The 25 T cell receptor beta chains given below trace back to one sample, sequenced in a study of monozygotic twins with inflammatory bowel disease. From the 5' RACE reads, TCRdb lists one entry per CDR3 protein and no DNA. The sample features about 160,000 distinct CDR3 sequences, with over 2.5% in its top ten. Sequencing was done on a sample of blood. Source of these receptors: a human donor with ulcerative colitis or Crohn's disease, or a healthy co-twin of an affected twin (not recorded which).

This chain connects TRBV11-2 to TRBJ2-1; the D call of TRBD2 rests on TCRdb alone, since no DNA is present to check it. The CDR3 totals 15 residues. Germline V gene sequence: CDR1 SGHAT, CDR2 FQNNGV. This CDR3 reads CASIPTSGGINEQFF.

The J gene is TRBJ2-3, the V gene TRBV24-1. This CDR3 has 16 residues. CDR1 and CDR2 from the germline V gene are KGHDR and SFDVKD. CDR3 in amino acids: CATSDFESPSTDTQYF.

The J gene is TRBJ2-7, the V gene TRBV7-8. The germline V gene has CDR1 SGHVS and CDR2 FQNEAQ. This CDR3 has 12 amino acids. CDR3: CASSSGYGEQYF.

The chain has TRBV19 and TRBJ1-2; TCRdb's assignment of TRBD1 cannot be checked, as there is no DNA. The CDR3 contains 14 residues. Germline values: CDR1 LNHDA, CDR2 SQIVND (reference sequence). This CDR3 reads CASSDREDNYGYTF.

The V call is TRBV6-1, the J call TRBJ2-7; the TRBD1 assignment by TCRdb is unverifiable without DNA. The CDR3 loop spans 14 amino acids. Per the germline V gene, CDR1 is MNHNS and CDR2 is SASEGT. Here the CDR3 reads CASSVGQGAREQYF.

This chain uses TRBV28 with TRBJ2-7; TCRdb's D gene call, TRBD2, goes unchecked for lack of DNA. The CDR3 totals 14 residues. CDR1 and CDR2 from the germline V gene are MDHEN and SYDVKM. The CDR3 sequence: CASSFRGITYEQYF.

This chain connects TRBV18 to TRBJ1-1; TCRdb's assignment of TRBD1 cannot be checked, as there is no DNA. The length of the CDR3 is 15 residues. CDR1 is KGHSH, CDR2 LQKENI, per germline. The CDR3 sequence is CASSSSPLGGTEAFF.

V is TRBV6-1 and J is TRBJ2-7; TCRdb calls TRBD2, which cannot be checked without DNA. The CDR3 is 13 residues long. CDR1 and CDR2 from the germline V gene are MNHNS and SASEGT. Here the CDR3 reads CASRVSGNYEQYF.

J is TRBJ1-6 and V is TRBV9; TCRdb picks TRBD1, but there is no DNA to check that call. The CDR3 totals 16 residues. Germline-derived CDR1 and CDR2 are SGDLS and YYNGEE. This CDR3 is CASSVEPGNRNSPLHF.

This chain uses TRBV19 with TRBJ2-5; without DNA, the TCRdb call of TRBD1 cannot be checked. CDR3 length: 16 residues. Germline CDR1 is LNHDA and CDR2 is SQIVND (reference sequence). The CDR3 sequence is CASSSVTGTGQETQYF.

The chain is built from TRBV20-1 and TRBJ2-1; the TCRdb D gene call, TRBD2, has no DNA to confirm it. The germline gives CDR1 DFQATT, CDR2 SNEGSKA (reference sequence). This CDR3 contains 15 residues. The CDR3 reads CSARVPSGSLSEQFF.

This chain's CDR3 is CASSSSKGLAGVNEQFF. V is TRBV7-8 and J is TRBJ2-1; with no DNA, the TCRdb D assignment of TRBD2 cannot be verified. The CDR3 contains 17 residues. Germline CDR1 and CDR2: SGHVS and FQNEAQ.

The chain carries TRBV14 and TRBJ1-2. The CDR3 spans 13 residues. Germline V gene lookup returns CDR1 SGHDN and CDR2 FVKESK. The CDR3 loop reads CASSQFYNYGYTF.

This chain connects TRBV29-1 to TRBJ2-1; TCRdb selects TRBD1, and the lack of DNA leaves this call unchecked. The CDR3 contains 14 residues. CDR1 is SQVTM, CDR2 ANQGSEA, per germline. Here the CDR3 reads CSVVFGASYNEQFF.

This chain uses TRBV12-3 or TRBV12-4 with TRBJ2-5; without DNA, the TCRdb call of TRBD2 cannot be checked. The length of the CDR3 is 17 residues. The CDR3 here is CASSSWTSGRGKETQYF.

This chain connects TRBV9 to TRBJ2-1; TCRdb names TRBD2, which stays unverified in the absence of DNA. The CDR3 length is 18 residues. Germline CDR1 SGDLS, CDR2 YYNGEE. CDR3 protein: CASSGEGTSGPLINEQFF.

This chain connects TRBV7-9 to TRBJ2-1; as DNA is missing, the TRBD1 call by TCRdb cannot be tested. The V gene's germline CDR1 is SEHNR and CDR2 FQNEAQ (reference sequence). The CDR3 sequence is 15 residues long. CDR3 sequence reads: CASSPGTGSHNEQFF.

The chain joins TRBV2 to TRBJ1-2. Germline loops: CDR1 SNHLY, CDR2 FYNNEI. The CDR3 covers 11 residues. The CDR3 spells CASRQVYGYTF.

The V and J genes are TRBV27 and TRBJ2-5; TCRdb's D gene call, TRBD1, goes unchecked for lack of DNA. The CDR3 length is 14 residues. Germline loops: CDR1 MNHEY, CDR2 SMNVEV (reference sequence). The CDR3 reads CASSLAGLRETQYF.

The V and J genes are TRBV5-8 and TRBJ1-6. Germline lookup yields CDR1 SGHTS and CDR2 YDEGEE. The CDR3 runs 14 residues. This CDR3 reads CASSLGGSISPLHF.

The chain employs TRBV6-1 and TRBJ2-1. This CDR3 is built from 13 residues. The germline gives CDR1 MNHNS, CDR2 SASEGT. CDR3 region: CASSEWNSNEQFF.

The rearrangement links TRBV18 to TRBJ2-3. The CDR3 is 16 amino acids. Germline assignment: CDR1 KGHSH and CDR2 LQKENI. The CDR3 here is CASSPRREAGTDTQYF.

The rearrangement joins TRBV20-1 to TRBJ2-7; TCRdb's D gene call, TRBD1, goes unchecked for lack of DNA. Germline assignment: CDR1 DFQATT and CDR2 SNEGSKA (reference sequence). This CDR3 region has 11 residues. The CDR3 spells CSGRGGVEQYF.

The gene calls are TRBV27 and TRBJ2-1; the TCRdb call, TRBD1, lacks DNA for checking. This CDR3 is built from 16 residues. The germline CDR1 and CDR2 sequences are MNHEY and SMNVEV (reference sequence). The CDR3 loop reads CASSLLGGSRYNEQFF.

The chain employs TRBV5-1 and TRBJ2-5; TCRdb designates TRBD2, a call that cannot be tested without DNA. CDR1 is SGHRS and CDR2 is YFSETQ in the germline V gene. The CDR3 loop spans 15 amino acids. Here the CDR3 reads CASSGAAGPEETQYF.